The rows below give T cell receptor beta chains drawn from one sample of a study of control samples from healthy donors and cancer patients. The assay was immunoSEQ multiplex PCR, and TCRdb's table has in-frame clones only and misses some. Here the sample spans about 130,000 clones, 80% to 95% being singletons. Specimen: blood. These receptors were taken from a man aged 18-30 years in good health. Both conserved end residues are part of each CDR3. A D gene is named only where the DNA matches it firmly. Size is stated for part of the rows, as once, few or many counts, or as a class when the clone is expanded.

TRBJ1-4,TRBV4-1,-,-,13,TGCGCCAGCAGCCTTTCGGTTAATGAAAAACTGTTTTTT,CASSLSVNEKLFF
TRBJ2-6,TRBV3-1/TRBV3-2,-,-,13,TGTGCCAGCAGCCAAGGAGGCCCTAACGTCCTGACTTTC,CASSQGGPNVLTF
TRBJ2-1,TRBV14,-,-,16,TGTGCCAGCAGCCCCACACAGGATACCTCCTACAATGAGCAGTTCTTC,CASSPTQDTSYNEQFF
TRBJ2-5,TRBV12-3/TRBV12-4,-,once,13,TGTGCCAGCAGTTTAGTTAGGTGGGAGACCCAGTACTTC,CASSLVRWETQYF
TRBJ1-5,TRBV25-1,-,-,14,TGTGCCAGCAGTGAATCGGGGGGGGTTCAGCCCCAGCATTTT,CASSESGGVQPQHF
TRBJ2-3,TRBV28,-,-,16,TGTGCCAGCAGTTTATCCCCCGGGACCCGTGGAGATACGCAGTATTTT,CASSLSPGTRGDTQYF
TRBJ2-7,TRBV28,-,-,15,TGTGCCAGCACGACCTCGGGCGGGACAGTGGACGAGCAGTACTTC,CASTTSGGTVDEQYF
TRBJ1-2,TRBV29-1,TRBD1,-,13,TGCAGCGTCCACAGGGGAGATAGTTATGGCTACACCTTC,CSVHRGDSYGYTF
TRBJ1-3,TRBV9,TRBD1,once,17,TGTGCCAGCAGCCCCCAGGGACAGGGAAGCTCTGGAAACACCATATATTTT,CASSPQGQGSSGNTIYF
TRBJ1-5,TRBV5-6,TRBD1,few,16,TGTGCCAGCAGCTTCCGGGACAGGGGGGCCGATCAGCCCCAGCATTTT,CASSFRDRGADQPQHF
TRBJ1-5,TRBV3-1/TRBV3-2,-,-,14,TGTGCCAGCAGCCATGGGGGGGAAGTGCAGCCCCAGCATTTT,CASSHGGEVQPQHF
TRBJ2-1,TRBV9,-,-,14,TGTGCCAGCAGCGGAGGAGGGGTTGAGAATGAGCAGTTCTTC,CASSGGGVENEQFF
TRBJ2-7,TRBV28,-,-,17,TGTGCCAGCAGTTTTACTGGAGCGGGCGGCGACTCCTACGAGCAGTACTTC,CASSFTGAGGDSYEQYF
TRBJ2-3,TRBV3-1/TRBV3-2,-,-,15,TGTGCCAGCAGCCAGTGGCGGGGATACACAGATACGCAGTATTTT,CASSQWRGYTDTQYF
TRBJ2-6,TRBV9,TRBD2,-,17,TGTGCCAGCAGCGGCCTAGCGGGAGGGCCTGGGGCCAACGTCCTGACTTTC,CASSGLAGGPGANVLTF
TRBJ1-4,TRBV28,-,-,14,TGTGCCAGCATTGGGAGAGCAGCAGATGAAAAACTGTTTTTT,CASIGRAADEKLFF
TRBJ1-2,TRBV19,TRBD1,once,16,TGTGCCAGTAGTAATACAACAGGGGGCTCTGGCTATGGCTACACCTTC,CASSNTTGGSGYGYTF
TRBJ1-5,TRBV27,-,-,13,TGTGCCAGCAGTTCCCAGGGCCGTCAGCCCCAGCATTTT,CASSSQGRQPQHF
TRBJ1-2,TRBV9,TRBD1,-,15,TGTGCCAGCAGCCCTTGGACAGGGACTAACTATGGCTACACCTTC,CASSPWTGTNYGYTF
TRBJ1-5,TRBV21-1,-,-,16,TGTGCCAGCAGCAAAGGTCCGAAGGACACCTATCAGCCCCAGCATTTT,CASSKGPKDTYQPQHF
TRBJ2-3,TRBV6-6,-,-,15,TGTGCCAGCAGAACCGACAGCCAAGGCACAGATACGCAGTATTTT,CASRTDSQGTDTQYF
TRBJ2-6,TRBV5-1,-,-,15,TGCGCCAGCAGCCTGACGGGAAATGGGGCCAACGTCCTGACTTTC,CASSLTGNGANVLTF
TRBJ2-1,TRBV7-2,TRBD2,-,14,TGTGCCAGCAGCTTAAGGAACTGGGGGGGTGAGCAGTTCTTC,CASSLRNWGGEQFF
TRBJ1-2,TRBV28,-,-,14,TGTGCCAGCAGTTCACTGGGGGGAGGCTATGGCTACACCTTC,CASSSLGGGYGYTF
TRBJ1-6,TRBV7-6,-,-,15,TGTGCCAGCAGCTTAGGGGACATGTTATCGTCACCCCTCCACTTT,CASSLGDMLSSPLHF
TRBJ2-1,TRBV7-9,-,-,12,TGTGCCAGCAGCTATCCGGGCTCGGGGCAGTTCTTC,CASSYPGSGQFF
TRBJ2-5,TRBV25-1,-,-,15,TGTGCCAGCAGTGACCTGGAACTGTACCAAGAGACCCAGTACTTC,CASSDLELYQETQYF
TRBJ1-5,TRBV6-4,-,few,10,TGTGCCAGCGGGGCCCAGCCCCAGCATTTT,CASGAQPQHF
TRBJ1-1,TRBV5-8,-,-,16,TGTGCCAGCCCCGGGTCCATTGCTGTTCTGAACACTGAAGCTTTCTTT,CASPGSIAVLNTEAFF
TRBJ2-5,TRBV20-1,-,-,13,TGCAGTGCTAGTTCTGGGAATCGGGAGACCCAGTACTTC,CSASSGNRETQYF
TRBJ1-1,TRBV19,-,once,13,TGTGCCAGTAGTATTGGGACCCACGATGAAGCTTTCTTT,CASSIGTHDEAFF
TRBJ1-6,TRBV29-1,-,-,13,TGCAGCGTTGGTGAGGGGTGGAATTCACCCCTCCACTTT,CSVGEGWNSPLHF
TRBJ1-6,TRBV6-5,-,-,16,TGTGCCAGCAGTTCCCGGGACAACCACTATAATTCACCCCTCCACTTT,CASSSRDNHYNSPLHF
TRBJ2-1,TRBV7-9,TRBD1,-,15,TGTGCCAGCAGCTTAGATAGGGGGCCTTACAATGAGCAGTTCTTC,CASSLDRGPYNEQFF
TRBJ2-3,TRBV7-3,-,-,17,TGTGCCAGCAGCGACCTCCGTACGGGGACGATCACAGATACGCAGTATTTT,CASSDLRTGTITDTQYF
TRBJ2-3,TRBV7-2,-,-,16,TGTGCCAGCAGCTTAGGGGCGGCCAGGGGGGTGGGTACGCAGTATTTT,CASSLGAARGVGTQYF
TRBJ1-5,TRBV19,TRBD1,-,14,TGTGCCAGTAGTATCCAGGGGGCGCTGGGGCCCCAGCATTTT,CASSIQGALGPQHF
TRBJ2-6,TRBV27,-,-,13,TGTGCCAGTCAGCCTTCTGGGGCCAACGTCCTGACTTTC,CASQPSGANVLTF
TRBJ2-2,TRBV7-8,-,once,13,TGTGCCAGCAGCCCAATTAACAGGGAATGGCTGTTTTTT,CASSPINREWLFF
TRBJ2-5,TRBV9,TRBD1,-,17,TGTGCCAGCAGCGTAGAAGGGTTCGCAGGGGGCGAAGAGACCCAGTACTTC,CASSVEGFAGGEETQYF
TRBJ2-2,TRBV11-2,-,-,14,TGTGCCAGCAGCTTATCTGTAGCGGCCGGGGAGCTGTTTTTT,CASSLSVAAGELFF
TRBJ1-1,TRBV7-8,-,-,13,TGTGCCAGCATGAGCAGGGCTCCCACTGAAGCTTTCTTT,CASMSRAPTEAFF
TRBJ2-5,TRBV5-4,-,few,13,TGTGCCAGCAGCTCGGCTTCGCGGGAGACCCAGTACTTC,CASSSASRETQYF
TRBJ1-5,TRBV6-6,-,-,13,TGTGCCAGCAGTATAGACCGAAATCAGCCCCAGCATTTT,CASSIDRNQPQHF
TRBJ1-2,TRBV10-3,-,-,14,TGTGCCATCAGCGAAGGGGAGGAGCTAGGTGGCTACACCTTC,CAISEGEELGGYTF
TRBJ2-7,TRBV2,-,-,14,TGTGCCAGCAGTGTTCTAGAAGACGCCGTCGAGCAGTACTTC,CASSVLEDAVEQYF
TRBJ2-2,TRBV6-5,-,once,14,TGTGCCACCGCGCGTAGGGCCGGCACCGGGGAGCTGTTTTTT,CATARRAGTGELFF
TRBJ2-3,TRBV9,TRBD2,-,14,TGTGCCAGCAGTCGTAGCGGGGGGGCCAATACGCAGTATTTT,CASSRSGGANTQYF
TRBJ1-5,TRBV28,-,-,14,TGTGCCAGCAGTTCACAGGGTGTTGGGCAGCCCCAGCATTTT,CASSSQGVGQPQHF